A single sample gave rise to the 6 T cell receptor beta chains below, sequenced in a study of cytomegalovirus exposure and HLA in healthy donors. Researchers ran the PCR with 60 Vbeta and 13 Jbeta primers. Clones were sequenced by immunoSEQ multiplex PCR, and TCRdb holds only the in-frame ones, with some missing. The sample lists about 59,000 clones, roughly 90% occurring once. Sequencing was carried out using PBMCs. The receptors come from a man aged 25-45 years in good health and CMV-seropositive.

V and J are TRBV28 and TRBJ1-5; D possibly corresponds to TRBD1 (5 bases). There are 18 residues in the CDR3. Germline V CDR1 and CDR2: MDHEN, SYDVKM. The V end was cut by 2 bases, the J end by 0 bases, with 17 bases between. CDR3 sequence (DNA): TGTGCCAGCAGTTTAGGGGCAGGAGAAACGGATAGCAATCAGCCCCAGCATTTT. Its protein product is CASSLGAGETDSNQPQHF.

The rearrangement uses TRBV28 and TRBJ2-6; the match to TRBD1 covers 9 bases. V lost 6 bases to trimming and J lost 3 bases; unmatched junction nucleotides: 12. From germline, CDR1 is MDHEN and CDR2 SYDVKM. This CDR3 has 18 amino acids. Here the CDR3 reads CASSIIQGALDGANVLTF. The CDR3 coding sequence is TGTGCCAGCAGCATAATACAGGGGGCGCTGGATGGGGCCAACGTCCTGACTTTC.

The chain joins TRBV30 to TRBJ1-5, with 10 bases lining up with TRBD1. The CDR3 length is 14 residues. V lost 5 bases, J lost 6 bases, and 7 bases stayed unmatched. The V gene's germline CDR1 is GTSNPN and CDR2 SVGIG (reference sequence). For the CDR3, the DNA is TGTGCCTGGGAGGGACAGGGGCGGCTTCAGCCCCAGCATTTT. Translated: CAWEGQGRLQPQHF.

The chain links TRBV6-5 to TRBJ2-1; 7 bases agree with TRBD2. This CDR3 is 15 amino acids long. V shed 2 bases and J 5 bases; nucleotides not matched to a gene: 6. Germline CDR1 reads MNHEY; CDR2 reads SVGAGI. The CDR3 here is CASSYEAGRNNEQFF. The CDR3 DNA follows: TGTGCCAGCAGTTACGAAGCGGGGAGGAACAATGAGCAGTTCTTC.

This clone was detected a few times. The chain is built from TRBV5-4 and TRBJ2-7; 7 bases are a match to TRBD1. The CDR3 sequence is 15 residues long. Germline V gene data show CDR1 as SGHNT and CDR2 as YYREEE (reference sequence). V lost 4 bases, J lost 3 bases, and 10 bases stayed unmatched. CDR3 sequence: CASSPSGGQDYEQYF. CDR3 nucleotide sequence: TGTGCCAGCAGCCCGAGTGGAGGACAGGACTACGAGCAGTACTTC.

V usage is TRBV27 and J usage is TRBJ1-1, with D tentatively TRBD1 (6 bases). The CDR3 is made up of 16 amino acids. V was shortened by 5 bases and J by 5 bases, with 21 bases between the two germline ends. Germline CDR1 MNHEY, CDR2 SMNVEV (reference sequence). The CDR3 region is CASSQNGRGLTTEAFF. CDR3 nucleotide sequence: TGTGCCAGCAGTCAAAACGGGAGGGGGTTGACGACTGAAGCTTTCTTT.